This TCR beta chain was documented in a study of T cells in Graves' hyperthyroidism and ophthalmopathy. Study-wide findings and caveats: A median around 6.8 months before onset, the model predicted ophthalmopathy.

Under 3 months was the duration of disease in ophthalmopathy patients, who also had a Clinical Activity Score of at least 3 and a NOSPECS grade of at least 4. Patients having uncontrolled infection, another autoimmune disease, pregnancy or lactation were not included. The study based diagnoses on clinical symptoms, serum thyroxine and TRAb, thyroid ultrasound and orbital computed tomography. Germline CDR1 and CDR2: MNHEY and SVGEGT. The CDR3 has 14 residues. V lost 7 bases to trimming and J lost 6 bases, with 15 bases between them. Amplification of TCR beta CDR3 regions was performed using RNA transcripts as template. The TCR CDR3 first-round RT-PCR relied on the HTBI primer set. TCRdb processed the multiplex PCR reads anew with MiXCR; each CDR3 protein has one entry. The data contain 250,000 to 400,000 distinct CDR3 sequences, roughly an eighth of them singletons. This clonotype was counted many times. Its antigen is unidentified.

The receptor was isolated from a middle-aged woman with Graves' ophthalmopathy. V usage is TRBV6-2 or TRBV6-3 and J usage is TRBJ2-2, with D perhaps matching TRBD1 or TRBD2 (6 bases each). The sample was blood. CDR3 sequence: CASTRSGAAGELFF. DNA of the CDR3: TGTGCCAGCACCAGATCGGGGGCTGCCGGGGAGCTGTTTTTT.